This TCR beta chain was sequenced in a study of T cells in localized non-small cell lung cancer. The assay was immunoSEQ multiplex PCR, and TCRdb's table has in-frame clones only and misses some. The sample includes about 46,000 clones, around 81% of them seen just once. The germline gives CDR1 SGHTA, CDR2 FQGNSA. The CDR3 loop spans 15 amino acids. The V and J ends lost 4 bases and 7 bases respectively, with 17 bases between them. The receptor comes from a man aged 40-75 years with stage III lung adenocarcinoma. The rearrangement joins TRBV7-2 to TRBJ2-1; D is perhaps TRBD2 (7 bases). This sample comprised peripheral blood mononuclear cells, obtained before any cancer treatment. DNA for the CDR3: TGTGCCAGCAGCTGGCTGGCGGGGGCGACTAATGAGCAGTTCTTC. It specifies CASSWLAGATNEQFF. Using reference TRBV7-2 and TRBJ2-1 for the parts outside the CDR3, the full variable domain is GAGVSQSPSNKVTEKGKDVELRCDPISGHTALYWYRQSLGQGLEFLIYFQGNSAPDKSGLPSDRFSAERTGGSVSTLTIQRTQQEDSAVYLCASSWLAGATNEQFFGPGTRLTVL.